Following are 17 T cell receptor beta chains from one sample sequenced in a study of cytomegalovirus exposure and HLA in healthy donors. The PCR was carried out with 60 Vbeta primers and 13 Jbeta primers. Profiling relied on immunoSEQ multiplex PCR, and the TCRdb table lists in-frame clones only, not all of them. The listing records 130,000 or so clones. Sequencing used PBMCs. Every receptor here comes from a woman younger than 30 in good health and CMV-seronegative.

The chain combines TRBV4-3 with TRBJ1-3; D call uncertain. V was clipped by 0 bases and J by 0 bases, with 9 bases between them. The germline V gene has CDR1 LGHNA and CDR2 YSLEER. This CDR3 has 16 residues. The DNA for the CDR3 is TGCGCCAGCAGCCAAGATCTGCCAGTCTCTGGAAACACCATATATTTT. Protein sequence: CASSQDLPVSGNTIYF.

The rearrangement joins TRBV18 to TRBJ2-3; TRBD2 matches 7 bases. Germline lookup yields CDR1 KGHSH and CDR2 LQKENI. Unmatched junction bases numbered 3, after V lost 2 bases and J lost 1 base. The CDR3 is 15 amino acids. CDR3 coding DNA: TGTGCCAGCTCACCAGGGCTAGCGGGCACAGATACGCAGTATTTT. Amino acids: CASSPGLAGTDTQYF.

This chain joins TRBV7-3 and TRBJ2-2; 8 positions match TRBD1. V shed 2 bases and J 1 base; nucleotides not matched to a gene: 3. The CDR3 is made up of 16 amino acids. Germline CDR1 is SGHTA and CDR2 is FQGTGA. The CDR3 sequence is CASSLYGQGNTGELFF. CDR3 in DNA: TGTGCCAGCAGCTTATATGGACAGGGGAACACCGGGGAGCTGTTTTTT. The full variable domain, its missing parts supplied by reference TRBV7-3 and TRBJ2-2, is GAGVSQTPSNKVTEKGKYVELRCDPISGHTALYWYRQSLGQGPEFLIYFQGTGAADDSGLPNDRFFAVRPEGSVSTLKIQRTERGDSAVYLCASSLYGQGNTGELFFGEGSRLTVL.

The chain has TRBV2 and TRBJ2-7, with 8 bases that match TRBD2. Trimming cost V 6 bases and J 2 bases; bases outside gene matches: 9. The CDR3 covers 15 residues. CDR1 is SNHLY, CDR2 FYNNEI, per germline. The CDR3 reads CASRTSGGSAYEQYF. The CDR3 region has the DNA TGTGCCAGCAGGACGTCGGGAGGGTCGGCCTACGAGCAGTACTTC.

The chain is built from TRBV5-4 and TRBJ1-2, with 8 bases fitting TRBD1. The J segment lost 4 bases and the V segment lost 5 bases, leaving 10 bases of the junction unmatched. The V gene's germline CDR1 is SGHNT and CDR2 YYREEE (reference sequence). The CDR3 loop spans 15 amino acids. CDR3 in amino acids: CASRESGGRTYGYTF. The CDR3 DNA is TGTGCCAGCAGAGAATCAGGGGGCCGCACCTATGGCTACACCTTC.

This rearrangement joins TRBV7-3 to TRBJ2-1; 8 bases fit TRBD1. The CDR3 runs to 13 residues. Germline V gene lookup returns CDR1 SGHTA and CDR2 FQGTGA. The J segment lost 7 bases and the V segment lost 5 bases, leaving 4 bases of the junction unmatched. CDR3 region: CASSPGQGNEQFF. The CDR3 DNA is TGTGCCAGCAGCCCCGGACAGGGAAATGAGCAGTTCTTC. The full variable domain, completed using reference TRBV7-3 and TRBJ2-1, is GAGVSQTPSNKVTEKGKYVELRCDPISGHTALYWYRQSLGQGPEFLIYFQGTGAADDSGLPNDRFFAVRPEGSVSTLKIQRTERGDSAVYLCASSPGQGNEQFFGPGTRLTVL.

The rearrangement uses TRBV6-1 and TRBJ1-4, with D possibly TRBD1 on 6 matching bases. CDR1 and CDR2 (germline): MNHNS, SASEGT. Trimming removed 5 bases from V and 7 bases from J, with 14 bases in between. The CDR3 is made up of 14 amino acids. DNA of the CDR3: TGTGCCAGCAGTCCGTACAGGGTCGGTGAAAAACTGTTTTTT. Translation gives CASSPYRVGEKLFF.

The chain recombines TRBV27 with TRBJ1-5, with 7 bases aligning to TRBD1. The CDR3 contains 14 residues. Losses at the gene ends were 2 bases for V and 4 bases for J; bases not matched to a gene: 2. Germline V lookup: CDR1 MNHEY, CDR2 SMNVEV (reference sequence). The CDR3 nucleotides are TGTGCCAGCAGTTTACGACAGGGTAATCAGCCCCAGCATTTT. As protein: CASSLRQGNQPQHF.

The chain has TRBV9 and TRBJ2-1; a weak D match, TRBD2 (6 bases). V was shortened by 3 bases and J by 4 bases, with 14 bases between the two germline ends. CDR3 length equals 15 residues. Per the germline V gene, CDR1 is SGDLS and CDR2 is YYNGEE. The CDR3 region has the DNA TGTGCCAGCAGCGGACAGAGTCTAGCGTACAATGAGCAGTTCTTC. The encoded protein is CASSGQSLAYNEQFF.

The J gene is TRBJ2-7, the V gene TRBV19; perhaps TRBD1 as D (7 bases). From germline, CDR1 is LNHDA and CDR2 SQIVND (reference sequence). This CDR3 has 14 residues. V shed 4 bases and J shed 2 bases, with 12 bases lying between them. The CDR3 here is CASSNRGLTYEQYF. CDR3 in DNA: TGTGCCAGTAGTAACAGGGGACTTACCTACGAGCAGTACTTC. The full variable domain, in which reference TRBV19 and TRBJ2-7 provide the parts outside the CDR3, is DGGITQSPKYLFRKEGQNVTLSCEQNLNHDAMYWYRQDPGQGLRLIYYSQIVNDFQKGDIAEGYSVSREKKESFPLTVTSAQKNPTAFYLCASSNRGLTYEQYFGPGTRLTVT.

This chain joins TRBV5-1 and TRBJ2-1, with a tentative D call TRBD2 (6 bases). The CDR3 extends over 15 amino acids. Germline V gene data show CDR1 as SGHRS and CDR2 as YFSETQ. With 5 bases removed from V and 0 bases from J, the gap between germline ends came to 12 bases. The CDR3, as DNA: TGCGCCAGCAGGTCGGGACTCAGCTCCTACAATGAGCAGTTCTTC. Protein: CASRSGLSSYNEQFF.

The V gene is TRBV5-4, the J gene TRBJ2-7; 7 bases are shared with TRBD1. V lost 1 base, J lost 4 bases, and 5 bases stayed unmatched. In germline, CDR1 is SGHNT, CDR2 YYREEE (reference sequence). The CDR3 covers 14 residues. The chain's CDR3 is CASSLYAGGYEQYF. As DNA, the CDR3 is TGTGCCAGCAGCTTGTACGCAGGGGGATACGAGCAGTACTTC. Supplemented by reference TRBV5-4 and TRBJ2-7, the full variable domain reads ETGVTQSPTHLIKTRGQQVTLRCSSQSGHNTVSWYQQALGQGPQFIFQYYREEENGRGNFPPRFSGLQFPNYSSELNVNALELDDSALYLCASSLYAGGYEQYFGPGTRLTVT.

V and J are TRBV4-2 and TRBJ2-7, with D perhaps matching TRBD2 (5 bases). The CDR3 runs 16 residues. V gave up 1 base and J gave up 6 bases, with 19 bases separating them. Looked up from germline, CDR1 is LGHNA and CDR2 is YNFKEQ. CDR3 residues: CASSQVLPAESSEQYF. CDR3 DNA sequence: TGTGCCAGCAGCCAAGTCCTGCCAGCGGAAAGCTCCGAGCAGTACTTC.

This chain uses TRBV11-2 with TRBJ2-1, with 16 bases aligning to TRBD2. CDR3 length: 19 residues. Germline values: CDR1 SGHAT, CDR2 FQNNGV. V gave up 5 bases and J gave up 4 bases; unmatched junction bases: 11. Here the CDR3 reads CASSRNPGLAGGRYNEQFF. The CDR3 DNA follows: TGTGCCAGCAGCCGAAATCCGGGACTAGCGGGAGGGCGGTACAATGAGCAGTTCTTC.

The chain's CDR3 is CASSLSQGDTQYF. Here the CDR3 DNA reads TGTGCCAGCAGCTTAAGTCAGGGGGATACGCAGTATTTT. This sequence joins TRBV7-7 and TRBJ2-3, with a weak D call TRBD1 (6 bases). From germline, CDR1 is SSHAT and CDR2 FNYEAQ (reference sequence). CDR3 length: 13 residues. Trimming removed 2 bases at V and 6 bases at J, with 9 bases between.

The chain employs TRBV2 and TRBJ2-1; 9 nucleotides agree with TRBD2. V lost 6 bases to trimming and J lost 4 bases; unmatched junction nucleotides: 1. Germline-derived CDR1 and CDR2 are SNHLY and FYNNEI. The CDR3 is 13 amino acids. The CDR3 region is CASSLAGYNEQFF. The CDR3 DNA reads as TGTGCCAGCAGCCTAGCGGGGTACAATGAGCAGTTCTTC.

The V and J genes are TRBV4-1 and TRBJ2-4, with 12 bases matching TRBD2. V lost 0 bases and J lost 8; bases outside the gene matches: 8. The CDR3 is 17 residues long. CDR1 MGHRA and CDR2 YSYEKL come from the germline V gene. CDR3 sequence reads: CASSQDSLAGGRDIQYF. Written as DNA, the CDR3 is TGCGCCAGCAGCCAAGATTCGCTAGCGGGAGGGAGGGACATTCAGTACTTC.